Listed below are T cell receptor beta chains from one sample, sequenced in a study of shared clonotypes between healthy human individuals. Assay: immunoSEQ multiplex PCR; the TCRdb copy retains only in-frame clones and omits some. The sample has about 490,000 clones; more than 75% are singletons. Input material: PBMCs. The receptors were gathered from a woman aged 40 to 55 in good health. Some clones in this sample may be carry-over from other donors' samples. Both conserved end residues are part of each CDR3. The order of the fields is V gene, clone size, J gene, CDR3 length, D gene, CDR3 DNA, CDR3 protein. The D gene is left open where the match is weak. Size is omitted from some rows. Given values are once, few, many or a class for expanded clones.

v_call: TRBV2
clone_size: -
j_call: TRBJ1-4
cdr3_length: 11
d_call: -
cdr3_nt: TGTGCCAGCAGTTCCGGAGAAAAACTGTTTTTT
cdr3_aa: CASSSGEKLFF

v_call: TRBV6-5
clone_size: many
j_call: TRBJ2-3
cdr3_length: 16
d_call: TRBD1
cdr3_nt: TGTGCCAGCAGTTACTATCCGGGACAGGGTCAAGATACGCAGTATTTT
cdr3_aa: CASSYYPGQGQDTQYF

v_call: TRBV28
clone_size: -
j_call: TRBJ1-4
cdr3_length: 15
d_call: TRBD1
cdr3_nt: TGTGCCAGCAGTTTGGGGACAGCGAAGAATGAAAAACTGTTTTTT
cdr3_aa: CASSLGTAKNEKLFF

v_call: TRBV11-2
clone_size: -
j_call: TRBJ2-7
cdr3_length: 14
d_call: TRBD1
cdr3_nt: TGTGCCAGCAGCATGGGACAGGGGATGTACGAGCAGTACTTC
cdr3_aa: CASSMGQGMYEQYF

v_call: TRBV15
clone_size: -
j_call: TRBJ2-1
cdr3_length: 14
d_call: TRBD2
cdr3_nt: TGTGCCACCAACCCTGGACTAGCTTGGGATGAGCAGTTCTTC
cdr3_aa: CATNPGLAWDEQFF

v_call: TRBV28
clone_size: -
j_call: TRBJ2-7
cdr3_length: 14
d_call: -
cdr3_nt: TGTGCCAGCAGGTCCCGCCCCTCGGGTTACGAGCAGTACTTC
cdr3_aa: CASRSRPSGYEQYF

v_call: TRBV9
clone_size: -
j_call: TRBJ2-3
cdr3_length: 17
d_call: -
cdr3_nt: TGTGCCAGCAGCTCACACCAAGGGGACATTGGCACAGATACGCAGTATTTT
cdr3_aa: CASSSHQGDIGTDTQYF

v_call: TRBV4-2
clone_size: -
j_call: TRBJ2-1
cdr3_length: 16
d_call: TRBD2
cdr3_nt: TGTGCCAGCAGCCCGACGGGACTACGCATATACAATGAGCAGTTCTTC
cdr3_aa: CASSPTGLRIYNEQFF

v_call: TRBV14
clone_size: -
j_call: TRBJ1-2
cdr3_length: 18
d_call: TRBD1
cdr3_nt: TGTGCCAGCAGCCCTAACCCATGGTTGACAGGGGGAAGAGGCGGCTACACCTTC
cdr3_aa: CASSPNPWLTGGRGGYTF

v_call: TRBV7-9
clone_size: few
j_call: TRBJ2-5
cdr3_length: 12
d_call: TRBD1
cdr3_nt: TGTGCCAGCAGCCCCAGGGGGGAGACCCAGTACTTC
cdr3_aa: CASSPRGETQYF

v_call: TRBV28
clone_size: -
j_call: TRBJ2-7
cdr3_length: 13
d_call: -
cdr3_nt: TGTGCCAGCAGTCCTAATCTTGGGTACGAGCAGTACTTC
cdr3_aa: CASSPNLGYEQYF

v_call: TRBV5-4
clone_size: -
j_call: TRBJ2-1
cdr3_length: 16
d_call: TRBD2
cdr3_nt: TGTGCCAGCAGCTTGCAGGGCCAACTAGCGGGAGGTGAGCAGTTCTTC
cdr3_aa: CASSLQGQLAGGEQFF

v_call: TRBV6-6
clone_size: -
j_call: TRBJ2-5
cdr3_length: 16
d_call: -
cdr3_nt: TGTGCCAGCACCAACGGGTTACGACTGAAAGGGGAGACCCAGTACTTC
cdr3_aa: CASTNGLRLKGETQYF

v_call: TRBV5-4
clone_size: -
j_call: TRBJ1-4
cdr3_length: 16
d_call: TRBD1
cdr3_nt: TGTGCCAGCAGCTCAGCAGACAGGGGAAGGAATGAAAAACTGTTTTTT
cdr3_aa: CASSSADRGRNEKLFF

v_call: TRBV2
clone_size: few
j_call: TRBJ1-5
cdr3_length: 14
d_call: -
cdr3_nt: TGTGCCAGCAGACAGGGTGTAGGGACTCAGCCCCAGCATTTT
cdr3_aa: CASRQGVGTQPQHF

v_call: TRBV30
clone_size: few
j_call: TRBJ1-6
cdr3_length: 16
d_call: -
cdr3_nt: TGTGCCTGGAGTCCTCTAGACAGCTTCTATAATTCACCCCTCCACTTT
cdr3_aa: CAWSPLDSFYNSPLHF

v_call: TRBV28
clone_size: -
j_call: TRBJ1-2
cdr3_length: 14
d_call: -
cdr3_nt: TGTGCCAGCAGTTTCCCGGGGGCACGGTATGGCTACACCTTC
cdr3_aa: CASSFPGARYGYTF

v_call: TRBV27
clone_size: few
j_call: TRBJ1-5
cdr3_length: 12
d_call: -
cdr3_nt: TGTGCCAGCAGTTTCAGCAATCAGCCCCAGCATTTT
cdr3_aa: CASSFSNQPQHF

v_call: TRBV2
clone_size: -
j_call: TRBJ2-2
cdr3_length: 12
d_call: TRBD1
cdr3_nt: TGTGCCAGCAGTAAACAGGGGCGGGAGCTGTTTTTT
cdr3_aa: CASSKQGRELFF

v_call: TRBV15
clone_size: -
j_call: TRBJ2-5
cdr3_length: 13
d_call: -
cdr3_nt: TGTGCCACCAGCAGAGGACGGGAAGAGACCCAGTACTTC
cdr3_aa: CATSRGREETQYF

v_call: TRBV2
clone_size: -
j_call: TRBJ1-4
cdr3_length: 13
d_call: -
cdr3_nt: TGTGCCAGCAGAAGAGGGGAAGTTGAAAAACTGTTTTTT
cdr3_aa: CASRRGEVEKLFF

v_call: TRBV28
clone_size: -
j_call: TRBJ2-6
cdr3_length: 16
d_call: -
cdr3_nt: TGTGCCAGCCACATCGCCACGGGAGCCGGGGCCAACGTCCTGACTTTC
cdr3_aa: CASHIATGAGANVLTF

v_call: TRBV28
clone_size: -
j_call: TRBJ1-4
cdr3_length: 14
d_call: -
cdr3_nt: TGTGCCAGCAGTTTAGAGTGGTTAGGTGAAAAACTGTTTTTT
cdr3_aa: CASSLEWLGEKLFF

v_call: TRBV28
clone_size: few
j_call: TRBJ1-2
cdr3_length: 13
d_call: -
cdr3_nt: TGTGCCGTAATGGTGCCCACAAACTATGGCTACACCTTC
cdr3_aa: CAVMVPTNYGYTF

v_call: TRBV27
clone_size: -
j_call: TRBJ2-3
cdr3_length: 14
d_call: TRBD2
cdr3_nt: TGTGCCAGCAGTACCAGGACTAGCCCAGATACGCAGTATTTT
cdr3_aa: CASSTRTSPDTQYF

v_call: TRBV7-9
clone_size: once
j_call: TRBJ2-2
cdr3_length: 13
d_call: -
cdr3_nt: TGTGCCAGCAGCTTTGGGGCTGCCGGGGAGCTGTTTTTT
cdr3_aa: CASSFGAAGELFF

v_call: TRBV28
clone_size: -
j_call: TRBJ2-5
cdr3_length: 17
d_call: TRBD2
cdr3_nt: TGTGCCAGCAGTTCCCCCGCGGGGAGGGGACCCCAAGAGACCCAGTACTTC
cdr3_aa: CASSSPAGRGPQETQYF

v_call: TRBV11-3
clone_size: -
j_call: TRBJ2-1
cdr3_length: 15
d_call: TRBD2
cdr3_nt: TGTGCCAGCAGCCTTCGGACTAGCCGGGTCAATGAGCAGTTCTTC
cdr3_aa: CASSLRTSRVNEQFF

v_call: TRBV5-1
clone_size: -
j_call: TRBJ2-5
cdr3_length: 14
d_call: TRBD1
cdr3_nt: TGCGCCAGCAGCTTGGAACAGGGGGCGAAGACCCAGTACTTC
cdr3_aa: CASSLEQGAKTQYF

v_call: TRBV19
clone_size: -
j_call: TRBJ2-7
cdr3_length: 16
d_call: TRBD2
cdr3_nt: TGTGCCAGTAGTATAGATTCGGCTAGCGGAAACTACGAGCAGTACTTC
cdr3_aa: CASSIDSASGNYEQYF

v_call: TRBV10-3
clone_size: -
j_call: TRBJ2-1
cdr3_length: 18
d_call: TRBD2
cdr3_nt: TGTGCCATCAGTGAGTTGGCGGGAGGGCCGATCGGGGCAAATGAGCAGTTCTTC
cdr3_aa: CAISELAGGPIGANEQFF

v_call: TRBV7-3
clone_size: few
j_call: TRBJ1-2
cdr3_length: 15
d_call: -
cdr3_nt: TGTGCCAGCAGCAGCGCGGGGTGGACGGACTATGGCTACACCTTC
cdr3_aa: CASSSAGWTDYGYTF

v_call: TRBV30
clone_size: -
j_call: TRBJ1-5
cdr3_length: 13
d_call: -
cdr3_nt: TGTGCCTGGAGTGGCGGGATCAATCAGCCCCAGCATTTT
cdr3_aa: CAWSGGINQPQHF

v_call: TRBV9
clone_size: few
j_call: TRBJ2-3
cdr3_length: 14
d_call: -
cdr3_nt: TGTGCCAGCAGCGTAGTTTCACAAAGTGATACGCAGTATTTT
cdr3_aa: CASSVVSQSDTQYF

v_call: TRBV2
clone_size: once
j_call: TRBJ2-5
cdr3_length: 12
d_call: -
cdr3_nt: TGTGCCAGCGGTAGAAGGGAGGAGACCCAGTACTTC
cdr3_aa: CASGRREETQYF

v_call: TRBV7-3
clone_size: many
j_call: TRBJ1-1
cdr3_length: 12
d_call: -
cdr3_nt: TGTGCCAGCAGCTCCCCGAACACTGAAGCTTTCTTT
cdr3_aa: CASSSPNTEAFF

v_call: TRBV5-8
clone_size: few
j_call: TRBJ2-3
cdr3_length: 13
d_call: -
cdr3_nt: TGTGCCAGCAGCTTGTTTCTCGGAGATACGCAGTATTTT
cdr3_aa: CASSLFLGDTQYF

v_call: TRBV15
clone_size: -
j_call: TRBJ1-5
cdr3_length: 19
d_call: TRBD1
cdr3_nt: TGTGCCACCAGCAGCCCTTCCGGGACAGGGGGATATAGCAATCAGCCCCAGCATTTT
cdr3_aa: CATSSPSGTGGYSNQPQHF